Listed below are T cell receptor beta chains from one sample, sequenced in a study of PD-L1 blockade in urothelial cancer. Method: immunoSEQ multiplex PCR; TCRdb's copy keeps in-frame clones and lacks some. The repertoire includes 83,000 or so clones, approximately 87% of them detected once, and roughly 8% sits in the top ten. Sequencing used PBMCs, obtained around atezolizumab (anti-PD-L1) treatment. These receptors were obtained from a man in his sixties or seventies with urothelial cancer. Both conserved end residues are part of each CDR3. Fields, in order: V gene, CDR3 protein.

v_call: TRBV5-5; cdr3_aa: CASSLGRGDNQPQHF
v_call: TRBV7-9; cdr3_aa: CASSESSNEQFF
v_call: TRBV19; cdr3_aa: CASSPTGNSPLHF
v_call: TRBV4-3; cdr3_aa: CASSQEGGITYNEQFF
v_call: TRBV5-4; cdr3_aa: CASSPGTGPTEAFF
v_call: TRBV19; cdr3_aa: CASSPHGNQPQHF
v_call: TRBV28; cdr3_aa: CASSLSPASGLLTGELFF
v_call: TRBV4-1; cdr3_aa: CASSHTLRGSRGGQETQYF
v_call: TRBV19; cdr3_aa: CASSNGIAEKLFF
v_call: TRBV7-9; cdr3_aa: CASSLAGQGGTPLHF
v_call: TRBV7-2; cdr3_aa: CASSFGAAGGTDTQYF
v_call: TRBV4-3; cdr3_aa: CASSQDWDRGVGELFF
v_call: TRBV10-3; cdr3_aa: CAISQGQNQETQYF
v_call: TRBV6-6; cdr3_aa: CASSYTQGGGGTEAFF
v_call: TRBV4-1; cdr3_aa: CASSQETAEVEKLFF
v_call: TRBV11-3; cdr3_aa: CASRGAAGFGVYNEQFF
v_call: TRBV18; cdr3_aa: CASSPPGQGAVAFF
v_call: TRBV7-3; cdr3_aa: CASSSGLAGELFF
v_call: TRBV9; cdr3_aa: CASSKTGQGGGSTEAFF
v_call: TRBV19; cdr3_aa: CASSISRDSNYGYTF
v_call: TRBV7-2; cdr3_aa: CASSLDGGARLGYTF
v_call: TRBV5-1; cdr3_aa: CASSARTGEGNEQFF
v_call: TRBV6-5; cdr3_aa: CASRPGTVGEKLFF
v_call: TRBV7-2; cdr3_aa: CASSLDTSYEQYF
v_call: TRBV6-6; cdr3_aa: CASSGHPNQPQHF
v_call: TRBV6-1; cdr3_aa: CASSENWLAGNYEQYF
v_call: TRBV5-6; cdr3_aa: CASSRDRGLTEAFF
v_call: TRBV14; cdr3_aa: CASSQGQGWGIQYF
v_call: TRBV13; cdr3_aa: CASSHSGGTTDTQYF
v_call: TRBV5-6; cdr3_aa: CASSLGPERIYEQYF
v_call: TRBV4-3; cdr3_aa: CASSQQRSYSYNEQFF
v_call: TRBV5-6; cdr3_aa: CASSLVGGAYTQYF
v_call: TRBV5-1; cdr3_aa: CASSLNGQGRNEQFF
v_call: TRBV4-1; cdr3_aa: CASSQDGPNGADTQYF
v_call: TRBV28; cdr3_aa: CASSFQGAIYEQYF
v_call: TRBV2; cdr3_aa: CASSPPGGLIGSYNSPLHF
v_call: TRBV11-3; cdr3_aa: CASSGKREIGNEQFF
v_call: TRBV2; cdr3_aa: CASSRTGMGNTIYF
v_call: TRBV6-4; cdr3_aa: CASSDEGGSAEQFF
v_call: TRBV18; cdr3_aa: CASSYTGQGKETQYF
v_call: TRBV11-1; cdr3_aa: CASRSEIPDTQYF
v_call: TRBV27; cdr3_aa: CASSSLKRGAGGTQYF
v_call: TRBV5-1; cdr3_aa: CASSLDGFRTDTQYF
v_call: TRBV5-1; cdr3_aa: CASSLGDRGNSPLHF
v_call: TRBV27; cdr3_aa: CASSLSPLATDTQYF
v_call: TRBV5-4; cdr3_aa: CASSFPSGLESGEQYF
v_call: TRBV5-1; cdr3_aa: CASSLATSGSSYEQYF
v_call: TRBV7-9; cdr3_aa: CASRQLAGAYNEQFF
v_call: TRBV18; cdr3_aa: CASSPTGQRNSPLHF
v_call: TRBV6-6; cdr3_aa: CASTTGADTQYF
v_call: TRBV5-8; cdr3_aa: CASSARDRGHREPQHF
v_call: TRBV10-1; cdr3_aa: CASSENLRTGELFF
v_call: TRBV29-1; cdr3_aa: CSVGAGDRGWAEAFF
v_call: TRBV2; cdr3_aa: CASSVQGGLADTQYF
v_call: TRBV7-3; cdr3_aa: CASSRPAAGELFF
v_call: TRBV5-1; cdr3_aa: CASSLAGQAADTQYF
v_call: TRBV19; cdr3_aa: CASSIGTGSLYEQYF